The rows below give T cell receptor beta chains drawn from one sample of a study of PD-1 blockade in classical Hodgkin lymphoma. The protocol was immunoSEQ multiplex PCR, while the TCRdb copy is restricted to in-frame clones and leaves out a portion. The table lists 20,000 to 25,000 clones, around 75% of them singletons, with about 3.1% in the top ten. The sequencing used CD4+ T cells from blood, collected before the fourth cycle of nivolumab. The source of these receptors is a human donor with classical Hodgkin lymphoma. CDR3s include the opening cysteine and the closing phenylalanine or tryptophan. The D gene is left open where the match is weak. Where a row states a size, it is once, few, many or the class of an expanded clone; other rows omit it.

j_call | v_call | clone_size | d_call | cdr3_aa | cdr3_nt
TRBJ2-3 | TRBV7-9 | few | TRBD1 | CASSSYTGGFDTQYF | TGTGCCAGCAGCTCCTACACAGGGGGCTTTGACACGCAGTATTTT
TRBJ2-5 | TRBV29-1 | . | . | CSVGLEETQYF | TGCAGCGTTGGGTTAGAAGAGACCCAGTACTTC
TRBJ1-5 | TRBV6-6 | . | TRBD1 | CASSFAGTGNQPQHF | TGTGCCAGCAGTTTCGCCGGGACAGGGAACCAGCCCCAGCATTTT
TRBJ2-5 | TRBV7-7 | . | TRBD2 | CASSSPGLPETQYF | TGTGCCAGCAGCTCGCCGGGACTACCAGAGACCCAGTACTTC
TRBJ1-4 | TRBV5-1 | . | TRBD1 | CASSSQGLSTNEKLFF | TGCGCCAGCAGCTCACAGGGGTTATCGACTAATGAAAAACTGTTTTTT
TRBJ2-7 | TRBV27 | . | . | CASSLQGWGYEQYF | TGTGCCAGCAGTTTACAGGGGTGGGGATACGAGCAGTACTTC
TRBJ2-1 | TRBV6-5 | . | TRBD2 | CASGPLAGGSFF | TGTGCCAGCGGGCCCCTAGCGGGGGGGTCTTTCTTC
TRBJ1-5 | TRBV18 | . | TRBD1 | CASSPRGAGAQHF | TGTGCCAGCTCACCCAGGGGGGCTGGGGCCCAGCATTTT
TRBJ1-2 | TRBV28 | . | . | CASSPSYLIYGYTF | TGTGCCAGCAGTCCATCCTACCTCATCTATGGCTACACCTTC
TRBJ2-3 | TRBV2 | . | . | CASSDGSPTDTQYF | TGTGCCAGCAGCGACGGCTCCCCCACAGATACGCAGTATTTT
TRBJ2-3 | TRBV27 | . | TRBD1 | CASSFGGTRDRGTDTQYF | TGTGCCAGCAGTTTTGGAGGGACAAGGGACAGGGGCACAGATACGCAGTATTTT
TRBJ1-2 | TRBV2 | . | TRBD1 | CASIRRTGDGYTF | TGTGCCAGCATCCGAAGGACAGGGGACGGCTACACCTTC
TRBJ1-4 | TRBV19 | . | . | CASTNFGGLEKLFF | TGTGCCAGTACCAATTTTGGGGGTTTGGAAAAACTGTTTTTT
TRBJ1-4 | TRBV7-9 | . | . | CASQGTSAEKLFF | TGTGCCTCTCAAGGAACTTCTGCCGAAAAACTGTTTTTT
TRBJ1-1 | TRBV11-3 | . | TRBD1 | CASSLESDRVTEAFF | TGTGCCAGCAGCTTAGAATCCGACAGGGTCACTGAAGCTTTCTTT
TRBJ1-5 | TRBV4-3 | . | . | CASSLEANQPQHF | TGCGCCAGCAGTCTCGAAGCTAATCAGCCCCAGCATTTT
TRBJ1-5 | TRBV7-2 | . | TRBD1 | CASSLSTGGGQPQHF | TGTGCCAGCAGCTTATCGACAGGGGGCGGTCAGCCCCAGCATTTT
TRBJ2-3 | TRBV18 | . | . | CASSPEDTQYF | TGTGCCAGCTCACCGGAAGATACGCAGTATTTT
TRBJ1-4 | TRBV7-2 | . | TRBD1 | CASSPPGQGNEKLFF | TGTGCCAGCAGCCCTCCGGGACAGGGGAATGAAAAACTGTTTTTT
TRBJ1-2 | TRBV15 | . | . | CATTHDRRTNYGYTF | TGTGCCACCACACACGACCGAAGAACTAACTATGGCTACACCTTC
TRBJ2-1 | TRBV6-6 | . | TRBD2 | CASRLAGANEQFF | TGTGCCAGCAGGCTAGCGGGGGCCAATGAGCAGTTCTTC
TRBJ1-2 | TRBV7-3 | . | . | CASSPGGNSGYGYTF | TGTGCCAGCAGCCCCGGGGGGAATTCGGGCTATGGCTACACTTTC
TRBJ2-1 | TRBV18 | . | TRBD1 | CASSPQRPGQGGSVEFF | TGTGCCAGCTCACCGCAACGCCCGGGACAGGGTGGATCGGTAGAGTTCTTC
TRBJ1-2 | TRBV19 | . | . | CASSIEWDMANYGYTF | TGTGCCAGTAGTATAGAATGGGACATGGCTAACTATGGCTACACCTTC
TRBJ2-1 | TRBV6-1 | . | TRBD2 | CASRERGLVDEQFF | TGTGCCAGCCGGGAGCGGGGCCTTGTAGATGAGCAGTTCTTC
TRBJ2-2 | TRBV7-7 | once | TRBD2 | CASSLGSGANTGELFF | TGTGCTAGCAGCTTAGGAAGCGGGGCGAACACCGGGGAGCTGTTTTTT
TRBJ1-6 | TRBV27 | . | TRBD1 | CASSLYRGRSPLHF | TGTGCCAGCAGTTTATACAGGGGACGCTCACCCCTCCACTTT
TRBJ2-2 | TRBV18 | . | TRBD1 | CASSPGQGALRGELFF | TGTGCCAGCTCACCGGGACAGGGGGCCCTAAGAGGGGAGCTGTTTTTT
TRBJ2-3 | TRBV4-3 | few | TRBD1 | CASSIQTGATDTQYF | TGCGCCAGCAGCATACAGACAGGGGCGACAGATACGCAGTATTTT
TRBJ1-1 | TRBV9 | . | TRBD1 | CASSRQGNTEAFF | TGTGCCAGCAGTCGACAGGGGAACACTGAAGCTTTCTTT
TRBJ2-2 | TRBV7-7 | . | TRBD1 | CASSPGDRGRTGELFF | TGTGCCAGCAGCCCAGGAGACAGGGGGCGTACCGGGGAGCTGTTTTTT
TRBJ1-1 | TRBV5-1 | . | . | CASSLDGSPTNAFF | TGCGCCAGCAGCTTGGATGGGTCACCTACCAACGCTTTCTTT
TRBJ1-2 | TRBV29-1 | . | . | CSVQQGLSPSYGYTF | TGCAGCGTACAACAGGGTTTGTCCCCCAGCTATGGCTACACCTTC
TRBJ1-1 | TRBV18 | . | . | CASSPEDIPLSEAFF | TGTGCCAGCTCACCAGAGGACATTCCCCTCTCGGAAGCTTTCTTT
TRBJ2-2 | TRBV7-3 | once | TRBD1 | CASSLTPRTGSTGELFF | TGTGCCAGCAGCTTAACCCCCAGGACAGGCTCCACCGGGGAGCTGTTTTTT
TRBJ2-3 | TRBV27 | . | . | CASSVGRIDTQYF | TGTGCCAGCAGTGTAGGGAGAATAGATACGCAGTATTTT
TRBJ2-5 | TRBV9 | . | . | CASSAMGGAYQETQYF | TGTGCCAGCAGCGCAATGGGGGGAGCGTACCAAGAGACCCAGTACTTC
TRBJ1-6 | TRBV28 | . | TRBD1 | CATKEGAGSPLHF | TGTGCCACCAAGGAGGGGGCGGGTTCACCCCTCCACTTT
TRBJ2-7 | TRBV19 | . | TRBD2 | CASSIGSGVSYEQYF | TGTGCCAGTAGTATAGGGAGCGGGGTCTCCTACGAGCAGTACTTC
TRBJ2-3 | TRBV7-2 | . | TRBD2 | CASSPMGLAGGDTQYF | TGTGCCAGCAGCCCTATGGGGCTAGCGGGGGGAGATACGCAGTATTTT
TRBJ1-3 | TRBV6-1 | . | . | CASSWTWSIYF | TGTGCCAGCAGTTGGACCTGGAGCATATATTTT
TRBJ1-6 | TRBV7-3 | . | TRBD1 | CASSLTEAGGNSPLHF | TGTGCCAGCAGCTTAACAGAGGCAGGGGGAAATTCACCCCTCCACTTT
TRBJ2-5 | TRBV4-2 | . | . | CASSQDTMETQYF | TGTGCCAGCAGCCAAGATACTATGGAGACCCAGTACTTC
TRBJ1-6 | TRBV7-9 | . | . | CASSPTLESPLHF | TGTGCCAGCAGCCCAACCCTAGAGTCACCCCTCCACTTT
TRBJ2-3 | TRBV4-3 | . | TRBD2 | CASSQDRGGGTDTQYF | TGCGCCAGCAGCCAAGATCGCGGGGGGGGCACAGATACGCAGTATTTT
TRBJ2-2 | TRBV15 | . | TRBD1 | CATSRQTGETGELFF | TGTGCCACCAGCAGGCAGACAGGGGAGACCGGGGAGCTGTTTTTT
TRBJ2-7 | TRBV7-9 | . | . | CASSLQRPYEQYF | TGTGCCAGCAGCTTACAGCGCCCCTACGAGCAGTACTTC
TRBJ1-5 | TRBV15 | . | TRBD1 | CATSRAGGGGNQPQHF | TGTGCCACCAGCAGAGCAGGGGGAGGTGGCAATCAGCCCCAGCATTTT
TRBJ1-2 | TRBV28 | . | TRBD1 | CASSIPTGEVTF | TGTGCCAGCAGTATACCGACAGGGGAGGTCACCTTC
TRBJ2-3 | TRBV7-9 | . | TRBD2 | CASRGTTTDTQYF | TGTGCCAGCAGAGGGACTACAACAGATACGCAGTATTTT
TRBJ2-2 | TRBV5-1 | . | . | CASSLNTAGSGELFF | TGCGCCAGCAGCTTGAATACTGCGGGTTCCGGGGAGCTGTTTTTT
TRBJ1-2 | TRBV18 | few | . | CASSQAERGGYTF | TGTGCCAGCTCACAGGCCGAGCGGGGTGGCTACACCTTC